The 25 T cell receptor beta chains below were found in one sample sequenced in a study of T cell therapy after organ transplantation. Their target antigens are unknown. Time point reported: 20-29 weeks after completion of therapy. Clones were read by immunoSEQ multiplex PCR, and TCRdb kept only the in-frame ones, dropping some. This repertoire shows about 20,000 clones, roughly 89% found once; its top ten account for 35% to 40%. Source: CD8+ T cells from blood, taken after autologous CMV-specific T cell therapy. The receptors were sampled from a human patient who had received a solid organ transplant and had CMV disease. Some T cells may have originated in the graft donor.

The genes are TRBV7-3 and TRBJ1-1; D is possibly TRBD1 (6 bases). Germline V gives CDR1 SGHTA, CDR2 FQGTGA. Between the trimmed V and J ends, which lost 2 bases and 4 bases, there was a span of 11 bases. This CDR3 region has 14 residues. In DNA form, the CDR3 reads TGTGCCAGCAGCTTAGGAACAGGGTTCACTGAAGCTTTCTTT. Translating gives CASSLGTGFTEAFF.

This rearrangement joins TRBV11-2 to TRBJ2-7; D not resolved. The CDR3 spans 12 residues. V was cut by 5 bases and J by 4 bases, with 9 bases left in between. Germline CDR1 SGHAT, CDR2 FQNNGV. The CDR3 loop reads CASSPSAYEQYF. The CDR3 bases are TGTGCCAGCAGCCCTTCAGCGTACGAGCAGTACTTC.

The rearrangement joins TRBV4-2 to TRBJ2-2; TRBD2 agrees at 11 bases. CDR1 and CDR2 from the germline V gene are LGHNA and YNFKEQ. Losses at the gene ends were 4 bases for V and 3 bases for J; bases not matched to a gene: 4. CDR3 length: 16 amino acids. CDR3 in amino acids: CASSPRLAGYTGELFF. The CDR3 DNA reads as TGTGCCAGCAGCCCCAGACTAGCGGGGTACACCGGGGAGCTGTTTTTT.

This chain joins TRBV27 and TRBJ2-7; D might be TRBD1 (5 bases). V shed 2 bases and J shed 9 bases, with 14 bases lying between them. The germline V gene encodes CDR1 MNHEY and CDR2 SMNVEV (reference sequence). This CDR3 contains 13 residues. DNA for the CDR3: TGTGCCAGCAGTTTACAGGGTTTCAACGGGCAGTACTTC. Translating gives CASSLQGFNGQYF.

The CDR3 is CAWSAGLTYEQYF. In DNA form, the CDR3 reads TGTGCCTGGAGTGCAGGGTTAACCTACGAGCAGTACTTC. The chain links TRBV30 to TRBJ2-7, with D perhaps matching TRBD1 (5 bases). The CDR3 loop spans 13 amino acids. The germline V gene has CDR1 GTSNPN and CDR2 SVGIG (reference sequence). Between the trimmed V and J ends, which lost 1 base and 2 bases, there was a span of 9 bases.

On this clone itself: Other DNA sequences in the same sample also yield this CDR3. The CDR3 region has the DNA TGCGCCAGCAGCGTGGGACAGCGCACAGATACGCAGTATTTT. Translated, it gives CASSVGQRTDTQYF. The chain couples TRBV5-1 to TRBJ2-3; 7 bases match TRBD1. Trimming removed 4 bases from V and 1 base from J; junction bases left unmatched: 3. CDR1 SGHRS and CDR2 YFSETQ come from the germline V gene. The CDR3 is 14 amino acids.

CDR3 coding DNA: TGTGCCAGCAGTTTACCTTCCAAGCGGCGCACAGATACGCAGTATTTT. Amino acids: CASSLPSKRRTDTQYF. The V and J genes are TRBV28 and TRBJ2-3, with D perhaps TRBD2 (5 bases). The CDR3 covers 16 residues. The V end lost 2 bases, the J end lost 1 base, and 13 bases lay between the germline ends. The germline V gene encodes CDR1 MDHEN and CDR2 SYDVKM.

The chain carries TRBV9 and TRBJ2-1; D possibly uses TRBD1 or TRBD2 (6 bases each). The CDR3 loop spans 15 amino acids. The ends were cut back, 1 base at V and 5 bases at J, with 13 bases in the middle. Germline CDR1 and CDR2: SGDLS and YYNGEE. The CDR3, as DNA: TGTGCCAGCAGCGTATGGGGGGCGTATAACAATGAGCAGTTCTTC. Protein: CASSVWGAYNNEQFF.

The chain couples TRBV6-5 to TRBJ1-6, with D possibly TRBD1 on 5 matching bases. This CDR3 is built from 14 residues. Per the germline V gene, CDR1 is MNHEY and CDR2 is SVGAGI. The ends were cut back, 5 bases at V and 14 bases at J, with 19 bases in the middle. CDR3 loop: CASSPLPEGLSLHF. In nucleotides, the CDR3 is TGTGCCAGCAGTCCCCTGCCGGAGGGGTTATCCCTCCACTTT.

This rearrangement joins TRBV2 to TRBJ2-4; no definite D call. With 3 bases removed from V and 5 bases from J, the gap between germline ends came to 11 bases. This CDR3 is built from 14 residues. CDR1 is SNHLY, CDR2 FYNNEI, per germline. The DNA for the CDR3 is TGTGCCAGCAGTGAGAGTTGGCAGGAAAACATTCAGTACTTC. Amino acid sequence: CASSESWQENIQYF.

This clone has a single count. The V gene is TRBV7-9, the J gene TRBJ2-1; D is ambiguous. The CDR3 spans 16 residues. Trimming left V 0 bases short and J 6 bases short, with 15 bases between. Per the germline V gene, CDR1 is SEHNR and CDR2 is FQNEAQ (reference sequence). The CDR3 loop is CASSLAGGRRRNEQFF. CDR3 bases: TGTGCCAGCAGCTTAGCGGGTGGACGCAGACGCAATGAGCAGTTCTTC.

The chain is built from TRBV28 and TRBJ1-1; D might be TRBD1 (6 bases). The CDR3 extends over 15 amino acids. V shed 3 bases and J shed 1 base, with 12 bases lying between them. Looked up from germline, CDR1 is MDHEN and CDR2 is SYDVKM. The CDR3 loop is CASSFPGGQNTEAFF. The CDR3 nucleotides read TGTGCCAGCAGTTTCCCGGGGGGGCAGAACACTGAAGCTTTCTTT. The full variable domain, rest sourced from reference TRBV28 and TRBJ1-1, is DVKVTQSSRYLVKRTGEKVFLECVQDMDHENMFWYRQDPGLGLRLIYFSYDVKMKEKGDIPEGYSVSREKKERFSLILESASTNQTSMYLCASSFPGGQNTEAFFGQGTRLTVV.

This chain joins TRBV30 and TRBJ1-6; D possibly corresponds to TRBD1 (5 bases). V gave up 2 bases and J gave up 7 bases, with 12 bases separating them. Germline assignment: CDR1 GTSNPN and CDR2 SVGIG (reference sequence). CDR3 length equals 14 residues. The CDR3 nucleotides read TGTGCCTGGAGTACCGGGACCACGAATTCACCCCTCCACTTT. Protein sequence: CAWSTGTTNSPLHF.

This sequence joins TRBV5-6 and TRBJ2-7, with 9 nucleotides matching TRBD1. Germline CDR1 SGHDT, CDR2 YYEEEE. This CDR3 is 14 amino acids long. V lost 2 bases, J lost 7 bases, and 7 bases stayed unmatched. CDR3 sequence: CASSFGTGRFEQYF. CDR3 nucleotides: TGTGCCAGCAGCTTCGGGACAGGGAGGTTTGAGCAGTACTTC.

The CDR3 nucleotides are TGTGCCAGCAGCCACAGGGGTATAATGAACACTGAAGCTTTCTTT. Residues: CASSHRGIMNTEAFF. V usage is TRBV4-2 and J usage is TRBJ1-1; the D gene is possibly TRBD1 (6 bases). V dropped 3 bases and J dropped 0 bases, with 11 bases sitting between them. Germline CDR1 is LGHNA and CDR2 is YNFKEQ. This CDR3 is 15 amino acids long.

The rearrangement uses TRBV19 and TRBJ2-7, with a weak D call TRBD2 (6 bases). The CDR3 covers 15 residues. Germline assignment: CDR1 LNHDA and CDR2 SQIVND (reference sequence). Trimming took off 7 bases at V and 2 bases at J, with 18 bases between the two ends. CDR3 bases: TGTGCCAGTACTCCTTATGGGGGGACTGCCTACGAGCAGTACTTC. Amino acid sequence: CASTPYGGTAYEQYF.

V usage is TRBV30 and J usage is TRBJ2-7; no reliable D call. This CDR3 region has 11 residues. CDR1 is GTSNPN, CDR2 SVGIG, per germline (reference sequence). The germline V and J ends were trimmed by 2 bases and 0 bases, with 2 bases remaining between them. CDR3 sequence reads: CAWSFSYEQYF. The CDR3 nucleotides read TGTGCCTGGAGTTTCTCCTACGAGCAGTACTTC.

The chain carries TRBV5-1 and TRBJ1-1; D is ambiguous. The germline CDR1 and CDR2 sequences are SGHRS and YFSETQ. V lost 0 bases, J lost 4 bases, and 10 bases lay in between. The CDR3 consists of 14 residues. The DNA of the CDR3 is TGCGCCAGCAGCTTGGCCCCGGTTACCACTGAAGCTTTCTTT. Protein product: CASSLAPVTTEAFF.

This chain joins TRBV25-1 and TRBJ1-1; a weak D match, TRBD1 (5 bases). V was cut by 2 bases and J by 2 bases, with 9 bases left in between. Germline V gives CDR1 MGHDK, CDR2 SYGVNS. The CDR3 covers 14 residues. The CDR3 loop reads CASSEDSFNTEAFF. The CDR3 bases are TGTGCCAGCAGTGAAGACAGCTTTAACACTGAAGCTTTCTTT.

CDR3 sequence: CASSQPMTVTAYGYTF. The CDR3 DNA follows: TGTGCCAGCAGCCAACCAATGACAGTTACTGCCTATGGCTACACCTTC. This rearrangement joins TRBV4-2 to TRBJ1-2; possible D gene TRBD1, 5 bases. V shed 2 bases and J shed 4 bases, with 17 bases lying between them. The CDR3 consists of 16 residues. CDR1 and CDR2 (germline): LGHNA, YNFKEQ.

The rearrangement joins TRBV7-9 to TRBJ2-1; 9 positions match TRBD1. V lost 5 bases, J lost 3 bases, and 5 bases stayed unmatched. Germline V lookup: CDR1 SEHNR, CDR2 FQNEAQ (reference sequence). The CDR3 consists of 15 residues. CDR3 region: CASSKMTGGYNEQFF. Here the CDR3 DNA reads TGTGCCAGCAGCAAGATGACAGGGGGCTACAATGAGCAGTTCTTC.

The V gene is TRBV9, the J gene TRBJ2-7, with D possibly TRBD2 on 6 matching bases. CDR3 size: 18 residues. Germline values: CDR1 SGDLS, CDR2 YYNGEE. Deletions cut 4 bases from V and 0 bases from J, with 23 bases between. CDR3 region: CASSPWDSRDVISYEQYF. CDR3 coding DNA: TGTGCCAGCAGCCCCTGGGACTCACGAGATGTGATCTCCTACGAGCAGTACTTC.

The chain uses TRBV29-1 and TRBJ2-7; either TRBD1 or TRBD2 may fit D (6 bases each). CDR1 is SQVTM, CDR2 ANQGSEA, per germline. The CDR3 covers 13 residues. Trimming left V 6 bases short and J 2 bases short, with 14 bases between. The CDR3 loop reads CSVKRGGTYEQYF. The CDR3 DNA reads as TGCAGCGTAAAGAGAGGGGGGACCTACGAGCAGTACTTC.

This clone was detected only a few times. The rearrangement uses TRBV7-9 and TRBJ2-2; D call uncertain. The germline gives CDR1 SEHNR, CDR2 FQNEAQ (reference sequence). CDR3 length: 16 residues. Trimming took 4 bases from V and 0 from J, leaving 12 bases between them. The CDR3: CASSSSDAPNTGELFF. CDR3 sequence (DNA): TGTGCCAGCAGCTCTTCGGACGCCCCGAACACCGGGGAGCTGTTTTTT. Variable domain in full (rest from reference TRBV7-9 and TRBJ2-2): DTGVSQNPRHKITKRGQNVTFRCDPISEHNRLYWYRQTLGQGPEFLTYFQNEAQLEKSRLLSDRFSAERPKGSFSTLEIQRTEQGDSAMYLCASSSSDAPNTGELFFGEGSRLTVL.

V is TRBV6-4 and J is TRBJ1-1; D gene ambiguous. Trimming stripped 2 bases from V and 11 bases from J, with 12 bases between. Germline V gives CDR1 MRHNA, CDR2 SNTAGT. This CDR3 is 12 amino acids long. The CDR3 DNA reads TGTGCCAGCAGTGACCCCACAATGGGGGCTTTCTTT. Translated: CASSDPTMGAFF.